The clone carrying this T cell receptor beta chain was counted a few times. Its antigen remains unidentified. Other DNA sequences from this sample encode an identical CDR3 as well. Germline V lookup: CDR1 MNHGY, CDR2 SAAAGT. CDR3 length equals 13 residues. The V end was cut by 2 bases, the J end by 6 bases, with 8 bases between. The data originate from a study of sequential checkpoint blockade in melanoma. About the study: TCRβ was sequenced from DNA of 91 pretreatment tumors. Approximately 20 patients had tumor biopsies before treatment and at week 13.

Assay: immunoSEQ multiplex PCR; the TCRdb copy retains only in-frame clones and omits some. The repertoire holds about 3,200 clones, with over 15% as singletons. Specified treatment: randomized to nivolumab then ipilimumab (arm A) or the reverse (arm B). Points from the study as a whole: Response in arm A was associated with pretreatment TIL clonality. PD-L1 staining and CD8+ counts, not mutational load, tracked tumor T-cell clonality.

This TCR was sampled from a human donor with melanoma. The rearrangement links TRBV6-8 to TRBJ1-5; D gene uncertain. The sample consisted of tumor tissue (inferred from file names), taken from a patient given nivolumab and ipilimumab in sequence. The CDR3 region has the DNA TGTGCCAGCAGTTACCGGGAAGGTCAGCCCCAGCATTTT. Translation gives CASSYREGQPQHF.